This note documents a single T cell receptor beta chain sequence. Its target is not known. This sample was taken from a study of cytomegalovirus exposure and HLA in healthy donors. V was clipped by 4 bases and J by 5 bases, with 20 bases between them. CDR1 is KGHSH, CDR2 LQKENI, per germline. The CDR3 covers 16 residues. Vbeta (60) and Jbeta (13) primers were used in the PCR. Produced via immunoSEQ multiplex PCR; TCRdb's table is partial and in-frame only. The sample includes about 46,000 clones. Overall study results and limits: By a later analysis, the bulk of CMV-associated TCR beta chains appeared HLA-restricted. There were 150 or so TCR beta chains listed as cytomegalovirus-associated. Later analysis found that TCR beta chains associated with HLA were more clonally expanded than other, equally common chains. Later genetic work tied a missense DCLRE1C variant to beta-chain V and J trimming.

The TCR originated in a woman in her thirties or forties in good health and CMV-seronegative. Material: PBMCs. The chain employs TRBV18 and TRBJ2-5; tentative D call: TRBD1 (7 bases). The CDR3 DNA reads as TGTGCCAGCTCACTTCGGACAGGCGCCGGAGGGGAGACCCAGTACTTC. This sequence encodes CASSLRTGAGGETQYF.